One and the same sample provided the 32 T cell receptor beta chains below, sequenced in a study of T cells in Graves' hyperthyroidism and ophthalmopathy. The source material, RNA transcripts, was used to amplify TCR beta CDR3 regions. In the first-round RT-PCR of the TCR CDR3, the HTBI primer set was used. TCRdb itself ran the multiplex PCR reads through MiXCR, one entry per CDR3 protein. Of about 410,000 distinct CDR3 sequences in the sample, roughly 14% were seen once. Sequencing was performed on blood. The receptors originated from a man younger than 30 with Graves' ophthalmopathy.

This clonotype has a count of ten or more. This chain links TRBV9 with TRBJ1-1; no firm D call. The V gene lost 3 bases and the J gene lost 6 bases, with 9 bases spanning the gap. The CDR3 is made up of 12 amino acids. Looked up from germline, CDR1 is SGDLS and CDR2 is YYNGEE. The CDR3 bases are TGTGCCAGCAGCGGGCTATACGCTGAAGCTTTCTTT. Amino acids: CASSGLYAEAFF.

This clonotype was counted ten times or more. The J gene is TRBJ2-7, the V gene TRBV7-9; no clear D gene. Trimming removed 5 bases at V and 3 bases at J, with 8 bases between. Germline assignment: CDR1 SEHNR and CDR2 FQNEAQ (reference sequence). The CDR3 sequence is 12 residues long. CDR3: CASSQTHYEQYF. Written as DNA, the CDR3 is TGTGCCAGCAGCCAAACACACTACGAGCAGTACTTC.

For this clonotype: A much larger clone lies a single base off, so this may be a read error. The CDR3 DNA follows: TGTGCCAGCAGCTTTCTCTATGTAACGGGAGAGCAGTTCTTC. Translation: CASSFLYVTGEQFF. This chain links TRBV7-8 with TRBJ2-1, with a weak D call TRBD2 (5 bases). The CDR3 totals 14 residues. CDR1 is SGHVS, CDR2 FQNEAQ, per germline. V lost 3 bases and J 10 bases, leaving 16 bases between the germline ends.

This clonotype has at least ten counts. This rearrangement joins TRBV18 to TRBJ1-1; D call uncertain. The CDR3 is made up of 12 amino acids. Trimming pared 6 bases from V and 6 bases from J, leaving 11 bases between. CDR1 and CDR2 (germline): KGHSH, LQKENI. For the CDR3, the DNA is TGTGCCAGCTCCCCCAATAAGCCTGAAGCTTTCTTT. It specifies CASSPNKPEAFF. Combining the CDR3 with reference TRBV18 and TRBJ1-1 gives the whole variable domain NAGVMQNPRHLVRRRGQEARLRCSPMKGHSHVYWYRQLPEEGLKFMVYLQKENIIDESGMPKERFSAEFPKEGPSILRIQQVVRGDSAAYFCASSPNKPEAFFGQGTRLTVV.

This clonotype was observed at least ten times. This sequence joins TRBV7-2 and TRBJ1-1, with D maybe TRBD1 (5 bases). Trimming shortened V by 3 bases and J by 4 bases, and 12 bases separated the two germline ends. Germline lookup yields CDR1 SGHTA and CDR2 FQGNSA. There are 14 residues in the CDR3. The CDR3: CASSFPGQTTEAFF. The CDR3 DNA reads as TGTGCCAGCAGCTTCCCGGGGCAGACCACTGAAGCTTTCTTT.

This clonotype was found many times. CDR3 residues: CASSPMTSRLNEQFF. In DNA form, the CDR3 reads TGTGCCAGCTCACCGATGACTAGCCGGCTCAATGAGCAGTTCTTC. V is TRBV18 and J is TRBJ2-1; 7 bases agree with TRBD2. The CDR3 is 15 amino acids. CDR1 KGHSH and CDR2 LQKENI come from the germline V gene. Unmatched junction bases numbered 8, after V lost 3 bases and J lost 6 bases.

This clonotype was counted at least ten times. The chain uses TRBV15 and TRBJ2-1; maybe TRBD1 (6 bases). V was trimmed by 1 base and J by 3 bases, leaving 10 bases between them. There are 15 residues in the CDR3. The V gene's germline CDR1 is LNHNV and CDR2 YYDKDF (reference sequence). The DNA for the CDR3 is TGTGCCACCAGCAGAGTACAGGGCTTCTACAATGAGCAGTTCTTC. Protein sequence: CATSRVQGFYNEQFF.

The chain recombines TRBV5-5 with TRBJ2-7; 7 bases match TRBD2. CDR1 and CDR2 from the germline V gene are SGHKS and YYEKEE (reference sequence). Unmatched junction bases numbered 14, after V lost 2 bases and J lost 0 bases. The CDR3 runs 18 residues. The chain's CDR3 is CASSFRRESTLSSYEQYF. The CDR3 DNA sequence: TGTGCCAGCAGCTTCCGGCGGGAGTCCACCCTGAGCTCCTACGAGCAGTACTTC.

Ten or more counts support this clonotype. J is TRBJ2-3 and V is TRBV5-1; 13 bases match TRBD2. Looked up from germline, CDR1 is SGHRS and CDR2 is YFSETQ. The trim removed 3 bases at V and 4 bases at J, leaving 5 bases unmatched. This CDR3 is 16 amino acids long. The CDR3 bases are TGCGCCAGCAGCTCCGGACTAGCGGGAGACTCAGATACGCAGTATTTT. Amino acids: CASSSGLAGDSDTQYF.

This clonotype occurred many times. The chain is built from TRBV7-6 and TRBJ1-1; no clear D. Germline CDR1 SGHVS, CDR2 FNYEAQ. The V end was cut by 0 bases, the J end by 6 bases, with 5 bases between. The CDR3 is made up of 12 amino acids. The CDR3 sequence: CASSLAEPEAFF. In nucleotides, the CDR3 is TGTGCCAGCAGCTTAGCGGAGCCTGAAGCTTTCTTT.

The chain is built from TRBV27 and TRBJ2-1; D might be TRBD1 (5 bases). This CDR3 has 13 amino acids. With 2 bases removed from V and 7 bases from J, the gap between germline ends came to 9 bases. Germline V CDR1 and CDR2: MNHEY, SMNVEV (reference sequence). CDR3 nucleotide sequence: TGTGCCAGCAGTTTAGAGGCAGGGAATGAGCAGTTCTTC. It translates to CASSLEAGNEQFF.

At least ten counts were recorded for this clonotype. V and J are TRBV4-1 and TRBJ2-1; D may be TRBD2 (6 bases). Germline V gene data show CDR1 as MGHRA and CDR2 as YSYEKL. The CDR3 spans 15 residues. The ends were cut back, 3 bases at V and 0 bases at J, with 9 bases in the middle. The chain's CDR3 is CASSQTGSSYNEQFF. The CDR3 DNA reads TGCGCCAGCAGCCAGACCGGGAGCTCCTACAATGAGCAGTTCTTC.

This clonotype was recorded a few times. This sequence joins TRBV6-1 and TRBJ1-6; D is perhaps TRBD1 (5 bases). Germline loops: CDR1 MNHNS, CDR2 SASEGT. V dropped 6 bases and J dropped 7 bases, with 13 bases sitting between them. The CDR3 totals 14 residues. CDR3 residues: CASRGDRDNSPLHF. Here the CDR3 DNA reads TGTGCCAGCAGGGGGGATCGGGACAATTCACCCCTCCACTTT.

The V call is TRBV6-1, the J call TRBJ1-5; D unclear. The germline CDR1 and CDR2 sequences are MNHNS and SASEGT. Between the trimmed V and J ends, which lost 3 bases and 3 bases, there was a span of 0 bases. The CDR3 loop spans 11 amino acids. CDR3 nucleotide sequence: TGTGCCAGCAGTGACAATCAGCCCCAGCATTTT. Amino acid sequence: CASSDNQPQHF.

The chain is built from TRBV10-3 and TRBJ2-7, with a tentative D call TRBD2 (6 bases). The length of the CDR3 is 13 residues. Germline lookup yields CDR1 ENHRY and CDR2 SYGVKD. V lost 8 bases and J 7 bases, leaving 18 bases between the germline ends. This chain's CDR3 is CAIRDSVDGEQYF. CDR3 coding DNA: TGTGCCATCCGGGACTCGGTCGATGGTGAGCAGTACTTC.

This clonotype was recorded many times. In DNA form, the CDR3 reads TGCAGTGTTGGAAGAGAGACCCAGTACTTC. Encoded protein: CSVGRETQYF. This chain links TRBV20-1 with TRBJ2-5, with no clear D. Germline-derived CDR1 and CDR2 are DFQATT and SNEGSKA (reference sequence). Trimming took 7 bases from V and 4 from J, leaving 7 bases between them. The CDR3 has 10 amino acids.

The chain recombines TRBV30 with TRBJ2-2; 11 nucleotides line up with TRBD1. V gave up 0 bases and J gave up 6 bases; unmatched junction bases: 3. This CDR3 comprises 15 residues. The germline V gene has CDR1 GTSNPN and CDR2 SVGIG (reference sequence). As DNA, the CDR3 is TGTGCCTGGAGTGTACGGGGACAGGGGGCCGGGGAGCTGTTTTTT. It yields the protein CAWSVRGQGAGELFF.

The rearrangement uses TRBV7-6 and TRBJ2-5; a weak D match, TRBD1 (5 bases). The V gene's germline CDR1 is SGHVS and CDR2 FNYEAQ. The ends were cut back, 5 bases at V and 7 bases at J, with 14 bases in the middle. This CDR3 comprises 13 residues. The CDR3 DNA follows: TGTGCCAGCAGCCACACCACCCAGGGGACCCAGTACTTC. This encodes CASSHTTQGTQYF.

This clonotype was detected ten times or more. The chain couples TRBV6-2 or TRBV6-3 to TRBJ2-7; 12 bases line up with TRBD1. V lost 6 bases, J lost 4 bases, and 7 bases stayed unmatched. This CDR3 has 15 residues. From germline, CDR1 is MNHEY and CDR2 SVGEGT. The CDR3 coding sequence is TGTGCCAGCAGCCACCGGGACAGGGGGCCTTACGAGCAGTACTTC. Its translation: CASSHRDRGPYEQYF.

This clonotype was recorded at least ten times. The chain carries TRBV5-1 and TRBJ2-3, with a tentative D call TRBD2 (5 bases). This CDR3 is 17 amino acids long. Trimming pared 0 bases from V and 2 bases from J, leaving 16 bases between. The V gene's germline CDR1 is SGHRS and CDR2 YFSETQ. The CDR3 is CASSLEPLGSPTDTQYF. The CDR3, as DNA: TGCGCCAGCAGCTTGGAGCCCCTTGGGAGCCCCACAGATACGCAGTATTTT.

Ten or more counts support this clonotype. The CDR3 reads CASSSGTSGYNEQFF. CDR3 DNA: TGCGCCAGCAGCTCCGGGACTAGCGGCTACAATGAGCAGTTCTTC. This sequence joins TRBV5-1 and TRBJ2-1, with 11 bases fitting TRBD2. The CDR3 loop spans 15 amino acids. The germline gives CDR1 SGHRS, CDR2 YFSETQ. The J segment lost 3 bases and the V segment lost 3 bases, leaving 2 bases of the junction unmatched.

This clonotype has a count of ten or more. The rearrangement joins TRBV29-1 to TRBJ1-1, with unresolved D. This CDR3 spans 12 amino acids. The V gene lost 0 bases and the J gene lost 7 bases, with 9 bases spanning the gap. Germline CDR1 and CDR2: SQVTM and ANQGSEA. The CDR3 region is CSVEDWTDEAFF. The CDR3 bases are TGCAGCGTTGAAGATTGGACGGATGAAGCTTTCTTT.

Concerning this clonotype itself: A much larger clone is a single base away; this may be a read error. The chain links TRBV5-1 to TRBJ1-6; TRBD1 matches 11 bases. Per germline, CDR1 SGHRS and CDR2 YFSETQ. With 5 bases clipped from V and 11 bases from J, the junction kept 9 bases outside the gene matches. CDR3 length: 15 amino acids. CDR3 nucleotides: TGCGCCAGCAGTCTCATCTGGGGACAGGGGGCACCCCTCCACTTT. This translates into CASSLIWGQGAPLHF. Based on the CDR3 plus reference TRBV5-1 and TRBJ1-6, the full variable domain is KAGVTQTPRYLIKTRGQQVTLSCSPISGHRSVSWYQQTPGQGLQFLFEYFSETQRNKGNFPGRFSGRQFSNSRSEMNVSTLELGDSALYLCASSLIWGQGAPLHFGNGTRLTVT.

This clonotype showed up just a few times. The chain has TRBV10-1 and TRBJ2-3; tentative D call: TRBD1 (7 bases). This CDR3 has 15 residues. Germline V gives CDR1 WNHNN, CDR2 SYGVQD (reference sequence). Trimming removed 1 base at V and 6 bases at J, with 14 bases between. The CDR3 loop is CASSELEGAFDTQYF. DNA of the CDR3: TGCGCCAGCAGTGAGTTGGAGGGGGCTTTTGATACGCAGTATTTT.

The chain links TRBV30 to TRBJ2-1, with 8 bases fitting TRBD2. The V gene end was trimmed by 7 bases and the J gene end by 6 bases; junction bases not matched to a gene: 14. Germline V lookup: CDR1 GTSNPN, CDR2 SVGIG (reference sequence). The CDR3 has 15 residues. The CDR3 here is CASPPRAGDPNEQFF. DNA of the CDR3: TGTGCCTCCCCCCCCCGAGCGGGGGACCCCAATGAGCAGTTCTTC.

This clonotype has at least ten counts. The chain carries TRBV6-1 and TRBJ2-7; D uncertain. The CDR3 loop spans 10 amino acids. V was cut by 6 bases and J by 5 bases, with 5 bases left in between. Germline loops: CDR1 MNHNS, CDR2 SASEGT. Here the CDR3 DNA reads TGTGCCAGCAGCGGTAACGAGCAGTACTTC. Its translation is CASSGNEQYF.

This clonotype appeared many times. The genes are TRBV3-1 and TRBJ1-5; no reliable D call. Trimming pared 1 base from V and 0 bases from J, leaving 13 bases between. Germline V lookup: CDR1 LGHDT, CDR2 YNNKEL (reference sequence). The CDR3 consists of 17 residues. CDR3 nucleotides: TGTGCCAGCAGCCAAGTTCCAAGTCATAATAGCAATCAGCCCCAGCATTTT. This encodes CASSQVPSHNSNQPQHF. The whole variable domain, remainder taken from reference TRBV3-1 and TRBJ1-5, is DTAVSQTPKYLVTQMGNDKSIKCEQNLGHDTMYWYKQDSKKFLKIMFSYNNKELIINETVPNRFSPKSPDKAHLNLHINSLELGDSAVYFCASSQVPSHNSNQPQHFGDGTRLSIL.

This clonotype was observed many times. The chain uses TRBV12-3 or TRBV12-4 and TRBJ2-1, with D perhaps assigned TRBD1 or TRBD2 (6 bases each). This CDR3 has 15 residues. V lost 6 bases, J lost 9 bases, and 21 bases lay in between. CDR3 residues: CASSLWGYKGGEQFF. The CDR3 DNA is TGTGCCAGCAGCCTATGGGGCTACAAGGGGGGTGAGCAGTTCTTC.

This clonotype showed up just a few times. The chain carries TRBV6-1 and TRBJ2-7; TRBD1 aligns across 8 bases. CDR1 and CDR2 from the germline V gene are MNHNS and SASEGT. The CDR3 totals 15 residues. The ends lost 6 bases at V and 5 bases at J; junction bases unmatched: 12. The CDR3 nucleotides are TGTGCCAGCAGCCCCGGACAGGGAGGTACCCACGAGCAGTACTTC. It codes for CASSPGQGGTHEQYF.

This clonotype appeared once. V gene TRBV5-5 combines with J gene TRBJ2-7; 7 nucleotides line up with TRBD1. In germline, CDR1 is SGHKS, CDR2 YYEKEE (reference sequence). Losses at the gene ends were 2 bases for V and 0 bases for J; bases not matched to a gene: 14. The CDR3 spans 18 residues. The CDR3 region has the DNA TGTGCCAGCAGCTTCCCGGGACAGAGAGTCTCTAGCTCCTACGAGCAGTACTTC. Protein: CASSFPGQRVSSSYEQYF.

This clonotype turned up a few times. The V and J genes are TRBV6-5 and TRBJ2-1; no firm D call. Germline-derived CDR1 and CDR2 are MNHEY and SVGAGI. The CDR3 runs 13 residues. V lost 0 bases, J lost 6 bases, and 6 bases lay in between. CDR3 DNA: TGTGCCAGCAGTTACTCGTTCGGCAATGAGCAGTTCTTC. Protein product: CASSYSFGNEQFF.

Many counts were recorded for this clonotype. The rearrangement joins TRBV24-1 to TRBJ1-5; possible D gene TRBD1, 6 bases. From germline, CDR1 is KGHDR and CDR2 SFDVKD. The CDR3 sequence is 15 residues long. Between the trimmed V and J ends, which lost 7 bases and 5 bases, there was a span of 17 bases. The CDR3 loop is CATSVPGRGYQPQHF. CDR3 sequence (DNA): TGTGCCACCAGCGTCCCAGGTAGGGGGTATCAGCCCCAGCATTTT.